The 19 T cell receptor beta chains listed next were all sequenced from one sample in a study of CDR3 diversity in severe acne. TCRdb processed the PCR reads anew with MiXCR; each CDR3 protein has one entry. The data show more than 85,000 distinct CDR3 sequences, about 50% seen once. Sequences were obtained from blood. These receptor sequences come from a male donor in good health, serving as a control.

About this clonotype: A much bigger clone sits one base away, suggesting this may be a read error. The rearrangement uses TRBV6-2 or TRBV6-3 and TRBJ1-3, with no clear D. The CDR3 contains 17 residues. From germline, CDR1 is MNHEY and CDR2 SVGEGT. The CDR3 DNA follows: TGTGCCAGCAGTTACCCCTCTGCTGAGGGCCCTGGAAACACCATATCTTTT. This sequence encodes CASSYPSAEGPGNTISF.

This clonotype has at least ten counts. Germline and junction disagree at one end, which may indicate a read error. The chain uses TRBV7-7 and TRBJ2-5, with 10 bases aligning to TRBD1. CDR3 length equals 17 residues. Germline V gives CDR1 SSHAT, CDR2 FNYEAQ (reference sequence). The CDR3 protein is CASSLGHRDRGEETQYF. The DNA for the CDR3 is TGTGCTAGCAGCTTAGGACACCGGGACAGGGGAGAGGAGACCCAGTACTTC.

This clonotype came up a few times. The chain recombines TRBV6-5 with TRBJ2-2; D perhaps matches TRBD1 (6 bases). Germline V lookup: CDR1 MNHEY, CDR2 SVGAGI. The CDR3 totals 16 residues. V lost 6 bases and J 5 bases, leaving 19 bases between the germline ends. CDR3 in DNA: TGTGCCAGCAGCAACCAACAGGGCCGGTGGACCGGGGAGCTGTTTTTT. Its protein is CASSNQQGRWTGELFF.

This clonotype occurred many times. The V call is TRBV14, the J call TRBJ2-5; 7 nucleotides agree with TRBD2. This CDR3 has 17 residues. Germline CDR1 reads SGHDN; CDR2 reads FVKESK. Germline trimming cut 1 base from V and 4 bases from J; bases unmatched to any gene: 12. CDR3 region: CASSQGRDYGGGETQYF. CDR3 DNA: TGTGCCAGCAGCCAAGGCCGGGACTACGGTGGGGGAGAGACCCAGTACTTC. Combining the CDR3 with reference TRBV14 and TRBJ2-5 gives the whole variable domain EAGVTQFPSHSVIEKGQTVTLRCDPISGHDNLYWYRRVMGKEIKFLLHFVKESKQDESGMPNNRFLAERTGGTYSTLKVQPAELEDSGVYFCASSQGRDYGGGETQYFGPGTRLLVL.

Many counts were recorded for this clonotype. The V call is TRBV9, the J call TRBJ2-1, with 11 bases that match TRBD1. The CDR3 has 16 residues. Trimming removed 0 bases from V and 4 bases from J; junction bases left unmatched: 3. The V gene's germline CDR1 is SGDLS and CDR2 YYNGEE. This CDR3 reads CASSVDGQGAYNEQFF. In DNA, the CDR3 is TGTGCCAGCAGCGTAGATGGACAGGGGGCGTACAATGAGCAGTTCTTC.

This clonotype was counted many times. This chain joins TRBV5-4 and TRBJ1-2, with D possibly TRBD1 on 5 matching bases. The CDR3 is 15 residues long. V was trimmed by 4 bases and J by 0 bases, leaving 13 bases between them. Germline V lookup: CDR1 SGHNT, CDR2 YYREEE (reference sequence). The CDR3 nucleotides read TGTGCCAGCAGCAGGTCAGGGAGGACTAACTATGGCTACACCTTC. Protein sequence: CASSRSGRTNYGYTF.

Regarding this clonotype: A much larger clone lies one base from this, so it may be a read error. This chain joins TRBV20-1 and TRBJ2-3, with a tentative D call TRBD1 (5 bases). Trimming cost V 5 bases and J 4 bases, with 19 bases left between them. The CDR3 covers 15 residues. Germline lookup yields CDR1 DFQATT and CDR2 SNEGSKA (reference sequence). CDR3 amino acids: CSAFPPRTSADTQYF. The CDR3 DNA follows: TGCAGTGCTTTCCCCCCCAGGACAAGCGCAGATACGCAGTATTTT.

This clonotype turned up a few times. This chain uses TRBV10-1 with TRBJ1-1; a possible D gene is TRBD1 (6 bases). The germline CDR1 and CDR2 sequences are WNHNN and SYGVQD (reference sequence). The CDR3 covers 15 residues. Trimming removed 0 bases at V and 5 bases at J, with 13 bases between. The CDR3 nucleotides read TGCGCCAGCAGTGAGTCATTCGGGGGGCGAACTGAAGCTTTCTTT. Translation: CASSESFGGRTEAFF.

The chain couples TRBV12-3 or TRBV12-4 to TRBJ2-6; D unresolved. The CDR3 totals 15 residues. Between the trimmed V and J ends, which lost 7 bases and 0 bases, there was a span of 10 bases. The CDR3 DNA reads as TGTGCCAGCACCCCCCAGGCCTCTGGGGCCAACGTCCTGACTTTC. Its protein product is CASTPQASGANVLTF.

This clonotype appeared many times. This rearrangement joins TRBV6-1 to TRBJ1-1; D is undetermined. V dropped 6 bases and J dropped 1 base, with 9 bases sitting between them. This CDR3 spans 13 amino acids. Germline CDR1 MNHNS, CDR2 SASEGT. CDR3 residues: CASRFQANTEAFF. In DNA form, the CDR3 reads TGTGCCAGCAGGTTTCAGGCGAACACTGAAGCTTTCTTT.

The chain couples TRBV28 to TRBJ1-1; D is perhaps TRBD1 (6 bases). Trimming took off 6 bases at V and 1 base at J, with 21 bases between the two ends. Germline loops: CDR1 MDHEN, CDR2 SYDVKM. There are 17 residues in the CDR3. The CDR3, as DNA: TGTGCCAGCAGCCATAGCAGGGGCCCCAAGCGGAACACTGAAGCTTTCTTT. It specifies CASSHSRGPKRNTEAFF.

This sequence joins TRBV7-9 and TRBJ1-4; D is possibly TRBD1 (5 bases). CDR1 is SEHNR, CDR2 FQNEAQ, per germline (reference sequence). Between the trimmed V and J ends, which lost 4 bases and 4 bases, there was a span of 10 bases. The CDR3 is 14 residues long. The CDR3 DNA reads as TGTGCCAGCAGCTCGGGACTCTATAATGAAAAACTGTTTTTT. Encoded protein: CASSSGLYNEKLFF.

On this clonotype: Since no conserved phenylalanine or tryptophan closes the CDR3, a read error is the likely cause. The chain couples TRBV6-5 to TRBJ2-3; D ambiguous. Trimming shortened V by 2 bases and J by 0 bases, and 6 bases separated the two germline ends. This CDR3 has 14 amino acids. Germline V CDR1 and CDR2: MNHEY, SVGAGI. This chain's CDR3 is CASSYAGSTDTQYG. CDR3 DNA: TGTGCCAGCAGTTACGCTGGGAGCACAGATACGCAGTATGGG.

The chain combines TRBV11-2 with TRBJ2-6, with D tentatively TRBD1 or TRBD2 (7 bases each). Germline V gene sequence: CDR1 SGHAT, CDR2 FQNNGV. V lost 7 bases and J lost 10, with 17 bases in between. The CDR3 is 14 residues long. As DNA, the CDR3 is TGTGCCAGCACCATGGGGAGGGGGCTTAACGTCCTGACTTTC. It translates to CASTMGRGLNVLTF.

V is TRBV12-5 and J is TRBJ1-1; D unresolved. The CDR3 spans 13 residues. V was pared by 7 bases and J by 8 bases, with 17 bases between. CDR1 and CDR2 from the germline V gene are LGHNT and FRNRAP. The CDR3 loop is CASDLPVVGEAFF. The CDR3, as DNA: TGTGCTAGTGATCTTCCCGTAGTGGGGGAAGCTTTCTTT.

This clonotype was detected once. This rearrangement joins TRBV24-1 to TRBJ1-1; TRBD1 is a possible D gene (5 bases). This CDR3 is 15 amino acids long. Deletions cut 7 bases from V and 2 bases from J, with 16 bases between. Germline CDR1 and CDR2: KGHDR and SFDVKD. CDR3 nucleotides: TGTGCCACCAGGGGGACCGAAGGGTATAACACTGAAGCTTTCTTT. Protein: CATRGTEGYNTEAFF.

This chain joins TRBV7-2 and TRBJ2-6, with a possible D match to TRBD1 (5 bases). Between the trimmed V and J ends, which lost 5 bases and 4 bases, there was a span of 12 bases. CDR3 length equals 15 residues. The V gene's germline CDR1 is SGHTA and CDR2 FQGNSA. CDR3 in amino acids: CASSLGHAGANVLTF. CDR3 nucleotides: TGTGCCAGCAGCCTCGGACATGCAGGGGCCAACGTCCTGACTTTC.

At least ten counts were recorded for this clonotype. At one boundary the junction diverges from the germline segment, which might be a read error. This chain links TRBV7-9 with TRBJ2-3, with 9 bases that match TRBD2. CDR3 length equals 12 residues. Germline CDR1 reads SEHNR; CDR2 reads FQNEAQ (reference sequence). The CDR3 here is CASSLRESSGTF. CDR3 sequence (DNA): TGTGCCAGCAGCTTACGTGAGTCTAGCGGGACGTTT.

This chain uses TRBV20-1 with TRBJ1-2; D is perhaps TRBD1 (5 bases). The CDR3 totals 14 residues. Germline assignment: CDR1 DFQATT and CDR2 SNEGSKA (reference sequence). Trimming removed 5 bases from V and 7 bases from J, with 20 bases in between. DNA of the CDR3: TGCAGTGCTGAAGACGATGGGGCTTTCTTTGGCTACACCTTC. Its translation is CSAEDDGAFFGYTF.